The sequence of this T cell receptor beta chain was determined in a study of cytomegalovirus exposure and HLA in healthy donors. Study context: HLA-typed donors contributed some 83 million unique TCRs, which were held in an early data release.

On this clone: Its antigen is not known.

Notes on the study in general: Association of a missense DCLRE1C variant with TCR beta V- and J-gene trimming was reported in a later analysis.

Amplification used 60 Vbeta primers and 13 Jbeta primers. The assay was immunoSEQ multiplex PCR, and TCRdb's table has in-frame clones only and misses some. The sample gives tens of thousands of clones, 60% to 70% of which show up once; roughly 7.6% is in the top ten. This CDR3 is built from 16 residues. The trim removed 10 bases at V and 2 bases at J, leaving 13 bases unmatched. The germline V gene encodes CDR1 ENHRY and CDR2 SYGVKD. The TCR was taken from a man in his forties or fifties in good health and CMV-seropositive. V gene TRBV10-3 combines with J gene TRBJ2-3, with 9 nucleotides matching TRBD2. Input material: PBMCs. The CDR3 DNA sequence: TGTGCCACTCAAACCGCGGGGGGGCCCTACACAGATACGCAGTATTTT. Protein sequence: CATQTAGGPYTDTQYF.